The 12 T cell receptor beta chains presented below share a single source sample, sequenced in a study of cytomegalovirus exposure and HLA in healthy donors. Use of 60 Vbeta and 13 Jbeta primers characterized the PCR. The protocol was immunoSEQ multiplex PCR, while the TCRdb copy is restricted to in-frame clones and leaves out a portion. The table lists 90,000 to 150,000 clones, around 79% of them singletons. Sequenced input: PBMCs. All receptors come from a woman in her thirties in good health and CMV-seropositive.

The chain combines TRBV19 with TRBJ1-2; 9 bases line up with TRBD1. The CDR3 is 16 residues long. The ends lost 9 bases at V and 4 bases at J; junction bases unmatched: 15. CDR1 is LNHDA and CDR2 is SQIVND in the germline V gene (reference sequence). The CDR3 DNA follows: TGTGCCAGCCGGTCCCGGGACAGGGTGGGTAGCTATGGCTACACCTTC. Its translation is CASRSRDRVGSYGYTF.

V is TRBV4-3 and J is TRBJ2-7; 10 bases fit TRBD1. The ends lost 4 bases at V and 3 bases at J; junction bases unmatched: 3. This CDR3 has 14 residues. CDR1 is LGHNA, CDR2 YSLEER, per germline. In DNA, the CDR3 is TGCGCCAGCAGCCCGGGACAGGGGATCTACGAGCAGTACTTC. It yields the protein CASSPGQGIYEQYF.

The gene calls are TRBV19 and TRBJ2-3; TRBD1 matches 7 bases. Unmatched junction bases numbered 12, after V lost 6 bases and J lost 3 bases. There are 16 residues in the CDR3. Germline CDR1 LNHDA, CDR2 SQIVND (reference sequence). CDR3 sequence: CASSDPRGRGTDTQYF. CDR3 in DNA: TGTGCCAGTAGCGACCCCCGGGGCAGGGGGACAGATACGCAGTATTTT.

This clone was counted once. This rearrangement joins TRBV9 to TRBJ1-1, with D possibly TRBD1 on 6 matching bases. The CDR3 spans 15 residues. In germline, CDR1 is SGDLS, CDR2 YYNGEE. V was clipped by 4 bases and J by 1 base, with 14 bases between them. CDR3 region: CASSPPGHSNTEAFF. DNA for the CDR3: TGTGCCAGCAGCCCTCCGGGACATTCGAACACTGAAGCTTTCTTT.

V is TRBV6-5 and J is TRBJ1-1; 8 bases are a match to TRBD1. With V trimmed by 6 bases and J by 5 bases, 8 bases remained unmatched. Germline CDR1 reads MNHEY; CDR2 reads SVGAGI. The CDR3 consists of 14 residues. This CDR3 is CASRHRDRLTEAFF. The CDR3 nucleotides read TGTGCCAGCAGGCACCGGGACAGGCTTACTGAAGCTTTCTTT.

This clone has a handful of counts. The rearrangement joins TRBV30 to TRBJ1-2, with unresolved D. The CDR3 runs to 11 residues. Germline V gene sequence: CDR1 GTSNPN, CDR2 SVGIG (reference sequence). Between the trimmed V and J ends, which lost 7 bases and 7 bases, there was a span of 13 bases. The CDR3: CAFRWRGGYTF. The DNA of the CDR3 is TGTGCCTTCCGCTGGCGGGGTGGCTACACCTTC.

The chain links TRBV12-5 to TRBJ2-5; 12 positions agree with TRBD2. This CDR3 is built from 18 residues. V lost 2 bases to trimming and J lost 0 bases; unmatched junction nucleotides: 7. The germline CDR1 and CDR2 sequences are LGHNT and FRNRAP. This chain's CDR3 is CASGLLLAGGGYQETQYF. CDR3 in DNA: TGTGCTAGTGGTTTGTTACTAGCGGGGGGTGGGTACCAAGAGACCCAGTACTTC.

The CDR3 spells CASSPGGAEYGYTF. The CDR3 nucleotides are TGCGCCAGCAGCCCCGGTGGAGCTGAATATGGCTACACCTTC. J is TRBJ1-2 and V is TRBV4-1; D unresolved. In germline, CDR1 is MGHRA, CDR2 YSYEKL. V was shortened by 4 bases and J by 5 bases, with 14 bases between the two germline ends. The CDR3 totals 14 residues.

The chain links TRBV6-6 to TRBJ2-7, with 12 nucleotides matching TRBD2. Trimming removed 5 bases from V and 2 bases from J; junction bases left unmatched: 7. Germline V CDR1 and CDR2: MNHNY, SVGAGI (reference sequence). This CDR3 has 16 residues. The CDR3 DNA follows: TGTGCCAGCAGTCCCGGACTAGCGGGGAAAACCTACGAGCAGTACTTC. Its protein product is CASSPGLAGKTYEQYF.

This chain joins TRBV18 and TRBJ1-6, with D possibly TRBD1 on 5 matching bases. The CDR3 runs 12 residues. V was shortened by 6 bases and J by 8 bases, with 8 bases between the two germline ends. The germline CDR1 and CDR2 sequences are KGHSH and LQKENI. The CDR3 region is CASSRADSPLHF. The DNA of the CDR3 is TGTGCCAGCTCCAGGGCGGATTCACCCCTCCACTTT. Full variable domain (outside the CDR3, taken from reference TRBV18 and TRBJ1-6): NAGVMQNPRHLVRRRGQEARLRCSPMKGHSHVYWYRQLPEEGLKFMVYLQKENIIDESGMPKERFSAEFPKEGPSILRIQQVVRGDSAAYFCASSRADSPLHFGNGTRLTVT.

This clone was observed at least ten times. The chain combines TRBV28 with TRBJ2-3; 12 bases match TRBD2. The V segment lost 6 bases and the J segment 4 bases; nucleotides outside the gene matches: 11. CDR3 length: 17 residues. Germline values: CDR1 MDHEN, CDR2 SYDVKM. CDR3 nucleotide sequence: TGTGCCAGCAGCCTAGCGGGGGGGCCGATGGAAGCAGATACGCAGTATTTT. It specifies CASSLAGGPMEADTQYF.

V usage is TRBV5-1 and J usage is TRBJ2-5; D might be TRBD2 (5 bases). This CDR3 is 14 amino acids long. V was shortened by 0 bases and J by 0 bases, with 6 bases between the two germline ends. In germline, CDR1 is SGHRS, CDR2 YFSETQ. CDR3 protein: CASSLGRYQETQYF. CDR3 DNA sequence: TGCGCCAGCAGCTTGGGGAGGTACCAAGAGACCCAGTACTTC.